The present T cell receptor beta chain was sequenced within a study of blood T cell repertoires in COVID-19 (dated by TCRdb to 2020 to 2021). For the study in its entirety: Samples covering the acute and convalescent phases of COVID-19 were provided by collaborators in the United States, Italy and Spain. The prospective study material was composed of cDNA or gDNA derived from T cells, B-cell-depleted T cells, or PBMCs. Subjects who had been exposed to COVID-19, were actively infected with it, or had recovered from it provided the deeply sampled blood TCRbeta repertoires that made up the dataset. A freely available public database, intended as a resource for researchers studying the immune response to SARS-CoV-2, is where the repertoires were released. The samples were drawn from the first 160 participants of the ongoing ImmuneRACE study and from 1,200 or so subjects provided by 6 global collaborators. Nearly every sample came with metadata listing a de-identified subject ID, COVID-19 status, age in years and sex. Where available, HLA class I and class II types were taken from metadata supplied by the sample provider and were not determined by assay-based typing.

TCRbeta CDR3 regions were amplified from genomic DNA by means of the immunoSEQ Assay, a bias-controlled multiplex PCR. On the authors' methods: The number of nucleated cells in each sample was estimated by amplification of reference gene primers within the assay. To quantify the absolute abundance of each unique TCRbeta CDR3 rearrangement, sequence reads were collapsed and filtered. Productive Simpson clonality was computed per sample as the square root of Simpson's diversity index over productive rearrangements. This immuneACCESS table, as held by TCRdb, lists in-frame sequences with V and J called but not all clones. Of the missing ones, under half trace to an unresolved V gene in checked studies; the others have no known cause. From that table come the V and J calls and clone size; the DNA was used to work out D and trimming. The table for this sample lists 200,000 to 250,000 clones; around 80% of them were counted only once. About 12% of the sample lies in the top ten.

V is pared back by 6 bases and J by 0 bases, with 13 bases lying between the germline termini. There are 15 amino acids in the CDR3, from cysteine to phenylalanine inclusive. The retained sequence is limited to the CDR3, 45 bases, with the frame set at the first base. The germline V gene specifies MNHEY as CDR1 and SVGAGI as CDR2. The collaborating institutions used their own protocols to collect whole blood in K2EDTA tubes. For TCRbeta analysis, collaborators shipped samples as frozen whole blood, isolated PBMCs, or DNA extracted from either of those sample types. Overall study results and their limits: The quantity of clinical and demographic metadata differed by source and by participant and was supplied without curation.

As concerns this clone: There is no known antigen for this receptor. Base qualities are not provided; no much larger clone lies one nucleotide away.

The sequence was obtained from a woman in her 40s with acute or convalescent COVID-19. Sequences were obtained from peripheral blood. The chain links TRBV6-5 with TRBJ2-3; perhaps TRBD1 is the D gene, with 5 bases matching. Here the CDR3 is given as CASSLRVFSTDTQYF. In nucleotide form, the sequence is TGTGCCAGCAGCCTCAGGGTTTTTAGCACAGATACGCAGTATTTT.